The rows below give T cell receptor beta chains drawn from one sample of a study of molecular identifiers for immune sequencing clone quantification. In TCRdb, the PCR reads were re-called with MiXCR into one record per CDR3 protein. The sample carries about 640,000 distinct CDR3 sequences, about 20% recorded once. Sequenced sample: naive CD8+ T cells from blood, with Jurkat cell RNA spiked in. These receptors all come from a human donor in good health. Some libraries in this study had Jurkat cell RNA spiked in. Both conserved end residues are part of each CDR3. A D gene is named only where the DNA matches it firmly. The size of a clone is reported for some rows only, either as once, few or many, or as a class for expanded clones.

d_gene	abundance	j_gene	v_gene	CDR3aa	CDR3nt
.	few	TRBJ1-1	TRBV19	CASSQGIVEAFF	TGTGCCAGCTCCCAGGGGATTGTTGAAGCTTTCTTT
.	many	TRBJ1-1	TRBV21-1	CASSKDVGGFVAEAFF	TGTGCCAGCAGCAAAGATGTCGGGGGTTTTGTGGCGGAAGCTTTCTTT
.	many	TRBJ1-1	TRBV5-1	CASSLLAGFLNTEAFF	TGCGCCAGCAGCTTGCTGGCAGGCTTTTTGAACACTGAAGCTTTCTTT
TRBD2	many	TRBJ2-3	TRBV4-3	CASSSSGRVPDTQYF	TGCGCCAGCAGTTCTAGCGGGAGGGTCCCAGATACGCAGTATTTT
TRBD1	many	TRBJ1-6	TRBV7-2	CASSPGQGNNSPLHF	TGTGCCAGCAGCCCAGGACAGGGGAATAATTCACCCCTCCACTTT
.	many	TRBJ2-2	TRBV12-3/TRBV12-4	CASTFRRTGELFF	TGTGCCAGCACCTTCAGGAGGACCGGGGAGCTGTTTTTT
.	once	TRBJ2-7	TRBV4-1	CASSQVSGYEQHF	TGCGCCAGCAGCCAAGTATCAGGATACGAGCAGCACTTC
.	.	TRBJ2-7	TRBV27	CASSSSQGVSYEQYF	TGTGCCAGCAGTTCATCTCAAGGGGTCTCCTACGAGCAGTACTTC
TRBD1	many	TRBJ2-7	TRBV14	CASSHSGGVYEQYF	TGTGCCAGCAGCCACTCAGGGGGCGTCTACGAGCAGTACTTC
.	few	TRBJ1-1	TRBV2	CASRTTTEAFF	TGTGCCAGCAGGACAACCACTGAAGCTTTCTTT
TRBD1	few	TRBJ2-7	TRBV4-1	CASSRAGTAGYEQYF	TGCGCCAGCAGCCGCGCCGGGACAGCAGGCTACGAGCAGTACTTC
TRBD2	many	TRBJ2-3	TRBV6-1	CASSVLAGGPTDTQYF	TGTGCCAGCAGTGTTCTGGCGGGGGGGCCGACAGATACGCAGTATTTT
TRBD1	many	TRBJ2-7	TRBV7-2	CASSLERTGSYEQYF	TGTGCCAGCAGCTTGGAAAGGACAGGTTCCTACGAGCAGTACTTC
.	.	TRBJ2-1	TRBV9	CASSVVVGGAYNEQFF	TGTGCCAGCAGCGTAGTTGTCGGCGGGGCTTACAATGAGCAGTTCTTC
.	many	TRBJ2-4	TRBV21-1	CASSKEGGLGFDVPKNIQYF	TGTGCCAGCAGCAAAGAAGGAGGGTTGGGGTTTGACGTTCCCAAAAACATTCAGTACTTC
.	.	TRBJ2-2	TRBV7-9	CASKGPNTGELFF	TGTGCCAGCAAGGGGCCGAACACCGGGGAGCTGTTTTTT